This is a list of T cell receptor beta chains from one sample in a study of T-cell reconstitution after alpha-beta-depleted transplantation in children. From the PCR reads, TCRdb called clonotypes with MiXCR, one entry per CDR3 protein. The sample lists roughly 350,000 distinct CDR3 sequences, roughly 17% seen once, with around 38% in the top ten. This specimen was PBMCs, mostly from graft donor cells, taken 360 days after TCRalphabeta/CD19-depleted stem cell transplant. Source of these receptors: a male patient between 2 and 15 years old who had a stem cell transplant for acute lymphoblastic leukemia, so the T cells may come from the graft donor. The CDR3 runs from the conserved cysteine through the conserved F or W. Each record gives: V gene, clone size, J gene, D gene, CDR3 DNA, CDR3 protein. A D gene is named only where the DNA matches it firmly. For some rows the clone size is stated as once, few or many, or as a class when expanded; others skip it.

>TRBV29-1|many|TRBJ2-2|TRBD2
TGCAGCGTTGAAGGTGGGCGGGAGGGCACCGGGGAGCTGTTTTTT
CSVEGGREGTGELFF
>TRBV20-1|few|TRBJ2-3|TRBD1
TGCAGTGCTGGACAGGGAATAGATACGCAGTATTTT
CSAGQGIDTQYF
>TRBV12-3/TRBV12-4|many|TRBJ2-1|.
TGTGCCAGCAGCCCGGACGGATACAATGAGCAGTTCTTC
CASSPDGYNEQFF
>TRBV4-3|few|TRBJ2-1|TRBD2
TGCGCCAGCAGCCAAGATACCCTAGCGGGGGTATACAATGAGCAGTTCTTC
CASSQDTLAGVYNEQFF
>TRBV29-1|many|TRBJ2-7|.
TGCAGCGTTCTGCCAGACCAAGCCACCTACGAGCAGTACTTC
CSVLPDQATYEQYF
>TRBV24-1|many|TRBJ2-3|.
TGTGCCACCAGCCAGACTAGCACAGATACGCAGTATTTT
CATSQTSTDTQYF
>TRBV12-5|few|TRBJ2-1|TRBD2
TGTGCTAGTGGTTTGGTAGTAGGACCTAGCGGGAGAAGGTATGAGCAGTTCTTC
CASGLVVGPSGRRYEQFF
>TRBV7-2|.|TRBJ2-3|.
TGTGCCAGCAGCTCTATTGATAGCACAGATACGCAGTATTTT
CASSSIDSTDTQYF
>TRBV29-1|few|TRBJ1-4|.
TGCAGCGTTGGAGACACTGCAACTAATGAAAAACTGTTTTTT
CSVGDTATNEKLFF
>TRBV7-3|many|TRBJ1-2|.
TGTGCCAGCAGCTTAAGTCCAGGCTATGGCTACACCTTC
CASSLSPGYGYTF
>TRBV7-9|many|TRBJ2-7|TRBD1
TGTGCCAGCAGCATCCGGGACAGGTCTCTCTACGAGCAGTACTTC
CASSIRDRSLYEQYF
>TRBV12-3/TRBV12-4|.|TRBJ2-7|TRBD2
TGTGCCATCTCCGATCGGAGAGGGCTAGCGGGAGGGGTCTCCTACGAGCAGTACTTC
CAISDRRGLAGGVSYEQYF
>TRBV7-2|few|TRBJ2-1|TRBD1
TGTGCCAGCAGCCGCGCCGGGACAGGGGCGGTAGGTGAGCAGTTCTTC
CASSRAGTGAVGEQFF
>TRBV4-1|few|TRBJ2-2|.
TGCGCCAGCAGCTCTTGGGAAGCCGGGGAGCTGTTTTTT
CASSSWEAGELFF
>TRBV4-1|.|TRBJ1-6|.
TGCGCCAGCAGCCAGATCCCCGGGACAAGGAATTCACCCCTCCACTTT
CASSQIPGTRNSPLHF
>TRBV4-1|.|TRBJ2-2|.
TGCGCCAGCAGAGGTTGGGTTCTCACCGGGGAGCTGTTTTTT
CASRGWVLTGELFF
>TRBV11-3|few|TRBJ2-1|.
TGTGCCAGCAGCTTAGTGGTTTACTGGGGACAGGGGCTAGCGGGAGGATACAATGAGCAGTTCTTC
CASSLVVYWGQGLAGGYNEQFF
>TRBV28|.|TRBJ2-1|TRBD2
TGTGCCAGCAGTCCTCCGGGACTAGCGTACCGGTCGACCTACAATGAGCAGTTCTTC
CASSPPGLAYRSTYNEQFF
>TRBV10-3|.|TRBJ1-1|TRBD1
TGTGCCATCACCCAACAGGGGGCGGGCGGCACTGAAGCTTTCTTT
CAITQQGAGGTEAFF
>TRBV5-4|.|TRBJ2-7|.
TGTGCCAGCAGCTTGGCTCTAGGCGGAACCAACGAGCAGTACTTC
CASSLALGGTNEQYF
>TRBV28|.|TRBJ2-7|TRBD1
TGTGCCAGCAGTTTGCAAGGGACAGGGGACTACGAGCAGTACTTC
CASSLQGTGDYEQYF
>TRBV4-2|.|TRBJ2-3|.
TGTGCCAGCAGCCAAGGAATTACGCAGTATTTT
CASSQGITQYF
>TRBV11-1|.|TRBJ2-2|TRBD2
TGTGCCAGCAGCGTCCCGCCGGGACTAGCGGAGACGAACACCGGGGAGCTGTTTTTT
CASSVPPGLAETNTGELFF
>TRBV7-9|few|TRBJ1-1|.
TGTGCCAGCAGCTTAGGTTTCGGGGTGGGTGTGACTGAAGCTTTCTTT
CASSLGFGVGVTEAFF
>TRBV5-4|.|TRBJ2-3|TRBD1
TGTGCCAGCAGCTTGGGTGGCGCAGGGGGCTGGGATACGCAGTATTTT
CASSLGGAGGWDTQYF
>TRBV7-8|few|TRBJ2-2|.
TGTGCCAGCAGCTTAAGGGGCCTTTCGAACACCGGGGAGCTGTTTTTT
CASSLRGLSNTGELFF
>TRBV4-3|few|TRBJ1-4|TRBD1
TGCGCCAGCAGCCAAATGGACAGGCGACGTGAAAAACTGTTTTTT
CASSQMDRRREKLFF
>TRBV10-3|many|TRBJ2-5|.
TGTGCCATCAGGAAGGAGCAAGAGACCCAGTACTTC
CAIRKEQETQYF
>TRBV20-1|.|TRBJ2-5|TRBD2
TGCAGTGCTAGAGATTTTCGAGCGGGAGTCGATGAGACCCAGTACTTC
CSARDFRAGVDETQYF
>TRBV11-3|.|TRBJ2-2|.
TGTGCCAGCAGCCCCCAAGGAGTCACCGGGGAGCTGTTTTTT
CASSPQGVTGELFF
>TRBV4-2|few|TRBJ2-5|.
TGTGCCAGCAGCCAAGGTGGGACGAGGGGACAAGAGACCCAGTACTTC
CASSQGGTRGQETQYF
>TRBV10-3|few|TRBJ2-2|TRBD1
TGTGCCATCAGCCTCACAGGGGTAGAGGCCGGGGAGCTGTTTTTT
CAISLTGVEAGELFF
>TRBV7-2|.|TRBJ1-2|TRBD1
TGTGCCAGCAGTTTCCCGGGACAGGGGACAGAAGCCACCTTC
CASSFPGQGTEATF
>TRBV7-9|few|TRBJ1-2|.
TGTGCCAGCAGCCGGGCCGGGACCGCCTGGGGCTACACCTTC
CASSRAGTAWGYTF
>TRBV5-1|.|TRBJ2-1|TRBD2
TGCGCCAGCACTCGCCTAGCGGGAGGAAGCTCCTACAATGAGCAGTTCTTC
CASTRLAGGSSYNEQFF
>TRBV4-3|few|TRBJ2-3|.
TGCGCCAGCAGCCAAGACCAGAACACAGATACGCAGTATTTT
CASSQDQNTDTQYF
>TRBV12-3/TRBV12-4|many|TRBJ2-7|.
TGTGCCAGCAGTTTCCCCCAGGGTGGCGGCTACGAGCAGTACTTC
CASSFPQGGGYEQYF
>TRBV4-2|.|TRBJ2-2|.
TGTGCCAGCAGCGCAGCGGTACGGGCGAACACCGGGGAGCTGTTTTTT
CASSAAVRANTGELFF
>TRBV29-1|.|TRBJ2-1|.
TGCAGCGTTGAACTCTCCTCGGGGGCCCCAAAGTACAATGAGCAGTTCTTC
CSVELSSGAPKYNEQFF
>TRBV10-3|many|TRBJ2-3|TRBD1
TGTGCCATCAGTGAAATTCTGGGGACAGGGGGCACAGATACGCAGTATTTT
CAISEILGTGGTDTQYF
>TRBV27|.|TRBJ1-6|.
TGTGCCAGCAGTTTAAGTGGCGGGTGGAGCTCCTATAATTCACCCCTCCACTTT
CASSLSGGWSSYNSPLHF
>TRBV7-9|few|TRBJ2-1|.
TGTGCCAGCAGCCGATCCCAGGGGGGGAGTGAGCAGTTCTTC
CASSRSQGGSEQFF
>TRBV10-3|many|TRBJ2-3|TRBD2
TGTGCCATCAGTCCGGGACTAGCGGGAGGTCTCGCAGATACGCAGTATTTT
CAISPGLAGGLADTQYF
>TRBV15|.|TRBJ2-4|.
TGTGCCACCAGCAGAGTAGGAGGCAAAAACATTCAGTACTTC
CATSRVGGKNIQYF
>TRBV5-1|.|TRBJ2-1|.
TGCGCCAGCAGCTTAGAGGGCCGGGGGACCCTAGTCTACAATGAGCAGTTCTTC
CASSLEGRGTLVYNEQFF
>TRBV15|.|TRBJ2-6|.
TGTGCCACCAGCAGAGATAGTGGCTTCTCTGGGGCCAACGTCCTGACTTTC
CATSRDSGFSGANVLTF
>TRBV27|.|TRBJ2-1|TRBD1
TGTGCCAGCAGTTTCCTGGACAGGGAAGATGAGCAGTTCTTC
CASSFLDREDEQFF
>TRBV5-1|.|TRBJ2-7|TRBD1
TGCGCCAGCAGTTACATCACCGGGACAGTCTTTCCCTACGAGCAGTACTTC
CASSYITGTVFPYEQYF
>TRBV29-1|.|TRBJ2-7|TRBD1
TGCAGCGTTATGGGACAGGGCGGGCAGTACTTC
CSVMGQGGQYF
>TRBV20-1|few|TRBJ2-5|TRBD1
TGCAGTGCCCATCAGGGGGCCTGGCCAGAGACCCAGTACTTC
CSAHQGAWPETQYF
>TRBV7-2|few|TRBJ2-7|.
TGTGCCAGCAGCTTAGGGGTACGGGTAGGAGACGAGCAGTACTTC
CASSLGVRVGDEQYF
>TRBV5-6|many|TRBJ1-5|TRBD1
TGTGCCAGCAGCTTGCTGGGACAGGGGAAAGATCAGCCCCAGCATTTT
CASSLLGQGKDQPQHF
>TRBV13|.|TRBJ2-2|TRBD2
TGTGCCAGCAGCTTAGGGCTAGCGGGAGACACGAACACCGGGGAGCTGTTTTTT
CASSLGLAGDTNTGELFF